The 9 T cell receptor beta chains given below trace back to one sample, sequenced in a study of CD8 T cells in ankylosing spondylitis. Broader study findings: A TCR beta motif of eight highly homologous variants appeared characteristic of ankylosing spondylitis blood.

TCRdb re-called the 5' RACE reads through MiXCR, storing one row per CDR3 protein. The sample yields a few hundred thousand distinct CDR3 sequences, about 16% seen once. For these TCRs, the target antigens are not known. The sequencing sample was made of blood, either unsorted or a sorted T cell fraction (not recorded which). The source is a male donor with ankylosing spondylitis.

V usage is TRBV29-1 and J usage is TRBJ1-3; perhaps TRBD1 as D (5 bases). Germline CDR1 reads SQVTM; CDR2 reads ANQGSEA. This CDR3 region has 14 residues. V was trimmed by 6 bases and J by 0 bases, leaving 12 bases between them. The CDR3 sequence is CSVIQEGSGNTIYF. The DNA of the CDR3 is TGCAGCGTCATACAGGAGGGCTCTGGAAACACCATATATTTT.

The V call is TRBV2, the J call TRBJ1-1, with 8 bases that match TRBD1. Germline assignment: CDR1 SNHLY and CDR2 FYNNEI. The CDR3 runs to 18 residues. Germline trimming cut 6 bases from V and 1 base from J; bases unmatched to any gene: 16. The CDR3 DNA follows: TGTGCCAGCAGCCCGATTTTATGGGACAGGTTAGCGAACACTGAAGCTTTCTTT. Residues: CASSPILWDRLANTEAFF.

This clonotype has only a few counts. The chain joins TRBV12-3 or TRBV12-4 to TRBJ2-7; 9 positions match TRBD2. The CDR3 runs 15 residues. Trimming took 6 bases from V and 3 from J; bases not matched to a gene: 9. In DNA form, the CDR3 reads TGTGCCAGCAGACCCGAACAGACTAGCGGCTACGAGCAGTACTTC. This codes for CASRPEQTSGYEQYF.

A few counts support this clonotype. This sequence joins TRBV20-1 and TRBJ2-3; D might be TRBD2 (5 bases). V dropped 1 base and J dropped 2 bases, with 22 bases sitting between them. This CDR3 is built from 18 residues. Germline V gene data show CDR1 as DFQATT and CDR2 as SNEGSKA (reference sequence). CDR3 amino acids: CSARGIDRRRPNTDTQYF. The DNA for the CDR3 is TGCAGTGCTAGAGGGATAGACCGGCGGAGGCCCAACACAGATACGCAGTATTTT.

The chain combines TRBV11-1 with TRBJ2-1, with a weak D call TRBD2 (6 bases). The V gene's germline CDR1 is SGHAT and CDR2 FQDESV (reference sequence). The CDR3 spans 18 residues. V dropped 3 bases and J dropped 1 base, with 19 bases sitting between them. CDR3 region: CASSFSLAGGDSYNEQFF. Here the CDR3 DNA reads TGTGCCAGCAGCTTCTCCCTTGCGGGCGGGGATTCCTACAATGAGCAGTTCTTC.

This clonotype has more than one count but fewer than ten. V usage is TRBV7-9 and J usage is TRBJ2-7; perhaps TRBD2 as D (5 bases). In germline, CDR1 is SEHNR, CDR2 FQNEAQ (reference sequence). The CDR3 covers 15 residues. The V gene lost 6 bases and the J gene lost 3 bases, with 18 bases spanning the gap. The CDR3 here is CASSFLGENGYEQYF. The CDR3 DNA reads as TGTGCCAGCAGTTTTCTCGGGGAAAACGGCTACGAGCAGTACTTC.

In this sample, this clonotype turned up a few times. This chain connects TRBV6-5 to TRBJ1-3; 7 positions agree with TRBD1. Germline CDR1 reads MNHEY; CDR2 reads SVGAGI. The trim removed 1 base at V and 2 bases at J, leaving 11 bases unmatched. This CDR3 spans 18 amino acids. CDR3 protein: CASSYLGYRGIAGNTIYF. The CDR3 DNA reads TGTGCCAGCAGTTACTTGGGTTACAGGGGCATAGCTGGAAACACCATATATTTT.

The rearrangement uses TRBV2 and TRBJ2-1, with D possibly matching TRBD2 (7 bases). The CDR3 has 16 residues. The V end lost 5 bases, the J end lost 2 bases, and 16 bases lay between the germline ends. Looked up from germline, CDR1 is SNHLY and CDR2 is FYNNEI. CDR3 protein: CASSPPGGLAYNEQFF. CDR3 nucleotides: TGTGCCAGCAGTCCCCCCGGGGGGCTGGCCTACAATGAGCAGTTCTTC.

This clonotype has a handful of counts. The CDR3 DNA is TGTGCCTGGAGTCCGGGACAGGGGGTCTATGGCTACACCTTC. It encodes CAWSPGQGVYGYTF. The V gene is TRBV30, the J gene TRBJ1-2; 11 nucleotides match TRBD1. This CDR3 region has 14 residues. J gave up 4 bases and V 2 bases, and 3 bases lay outside the gene matches. Germline CDR1 GTSNPN, CDR2 SVGIG (reference sequence).